Below, 20 T cell receptor beta chains from the same sample are listed, as sequenced in a study of control samples from healthy donors and cancer patients. Only in-frame clones appear in the TCRdb table, and some are missing; sequencing was by immunoSEQ multiplex PCR. In the table there are 100,000 to 150,000 clones, 70% to 90% of which are singletons. Sequenced sample: blood. The receptors were gathered from a man aged 55 to 69 in good health.

The rearrangement uses TRBV28 and TRBJ1-2, with no clear D. The CDR3 is 15 amino acids. V gave up 1 base and J gave up 6 bases, with 15 bases separating them. Per the germline V gene, CDR1 is MDHEN and CDR2 is SYDVKM. The CDR3 coding sequence is TGTGCCAGCAGTTTATTGGGGATCGCTATGGATGGCTACACCTTC. Protein sequence: CASSLLGIAMDGYTF.

Regarding this clone: Other DNA sequences from this sample encode an identical CDR3 as well. Here the CDR3 DNA reads TGTGCCAGCAGTTCGGGACAGCCCTACGAGCAGTACTTC. This codes for CASSSGQPYEQYF. The chain couples TRBV12-3 or TRBV12-4 to TRBJ2-7; 7 bases are shared with TRBD1. The junction had 2 bases not matched to a gene; V was cut back by 4 bases and J by 2 bases. This CDR3 is built from 13 residues.

The J gene is TRBJ2-2, the V gene TRBV12-3 or TRBV12-4; D remains ambiguous. The V end lost 4 bases, the J end lost 6 bases, and 9 bases lay between the germline ends. This CDR3 comprises 13 residues. The chain's CDR3 is CASSSLDPGELFF. DNA for the CDR3: TGTGCCAGCAGTTCCCTAGACCCCGGGGAGCTGTTTTTT.

The V and J genes are TRBV28 and TRBJ1-4; TRBD1 might be the D (6 bases). Germline CDR1 reads MDHEN; CDR2 reads SYDVKM. The CDR3 runs 16 residues. V was pared by 5 bases and J by 8 bases, with 21 bases between. The CDR3 coding sequence is TGTGCCAGCAGTCTTCCCCCGGGGGGGGCATCCGAAAAACTGTTTTTT. Translation gives CASSLPPGGASEKLFF. The whole variable domain, remainder taken from reference TRBV28 and TRBJ1-4, is DVKVTQSSRYLVKRTGEKVFLECVQDMDHENMFWYRQDPGLGLRLIYFSYDVKMKEKGDIPEGYSVSREKKERFSLILESASTNQTSMYLCASSLPPGGASEKLFFGSGTQLSVL.

The rearrangement uses TRBV7-2 and TRBJ1-2; 9 bases fit TRBD1. CDR1 SGHTA and CDR2 FQGNSA come from the germline V gene. V lost 5 bases to trimming and J lost 3 bases; unmatched junction nucleotides: 10. This CDR3 region has 16 residues. This CDR3 reads CASSLQQGASDYGYTF. In DNA form, the CDR3 reads TGTGCCAGCAGCCTACAACAGGGGGCTTCAGACTATGGCTACACCTTC. The entire variable domain, with the rest obtained from reference TRBV7-2 and TRBJ1-2, is as follows: GAGVSQSPSNKVTEKGKDVELRCDPISGHTALYWYRQSLGQGLEFLIYFQGNSAPDKSGLPSDRFSAERTGGSVSTLTIQRTQQEDSAVYLCASSLQQGASDYGYTFGSGTRLTVV.

V and J are TRBV19 and TRBJ1-1, with TRBD1 matching 7 bases. V lost 4 bases, J lost 8 bases, and 4 bases stayed unmatched. Germline V CDR1 and CDR2: LNHDA, SQIVND (reference sequence). This CDR3 has 12 residues. The CDR3 sequence: CASSKKTGEAFF. As DNA, the CDR3 is TGTGCCAGTAGTAAAAAGACAGGGGAAGCTTTCTTT.

V is TRBV27 and J is TRBJ1-5, with 9 bases matching TRBD1. There are 15 residues in the CDR3. Germline assignment: CDR1 MNHEY and CDR2 SMNVEV (reference sequence). The J segment lost 0 bases and the V segment lost 10 bases, leaving 7 bases of the junction unmatched. CDR3 in DNA: TGTGCCAACCCGGGACAGGGTCGTAGCAATCAGCCCCAGCATTTT. The encoded protein is CANPGQGRSNQPQHF.

The chain is built from TRBV28 and TRBJ2-1, with a tentative D call TRBD1 (5 bases). Germline V gene sequence: CDR1 MDHEN, CDR2 SYDVKM. This CDR3 is built from 14 residues. Trimming removed 3 bases from V and 4 bases from J, with 10 bases in between. CDR3 residues: CASSLVGVYNEQFF. CDR3 nucleotides: TGTGCCAGCAGTTTGGTAGGGGTTTACAATGAGCAGTTCTTC.

The chain is built from TRBV7-8 and TRBJ1-1, with D tentatively TRBD1 (5 bases). The CDR3 has 16 residues. V gave up 2 bases and J gave up 0 bases, with 13 bases separating them. Germline CDR1 is SGHVS and CDR2 is FQNEAQ. The CDR3 DNA follows: TGTGCCAGCAGCTTATGGGGCAGGCTGTTGAACACTGAAGCTTTCTTT. It encodes CASSLWGRLLNTEAFF.

The V call is TRBV2, the J call TRBJ2-3; 10 bases are a match to TRBD2. The CDR3 contains 15 residues. J was trimmed by 3 bases and V by 5 bases; bases with no gene match: 5. Germline-derived CDR1 and CDR2 are SNHLY and FYNNEI. The CDR3 sequence: CASSLLAGATDTQYF. DNA for the CDR3: TGTGCCAGCAGTCTGCTAGCGGGGGCGACAGATACGCAGTATTTT.

V gene TRBV7-2 combines with J gene TRBJ2-1; D perhaps matches TRBD2 (6 bases). Germline CDR1 reads SGHTA; CDR2 reads FQGNSA. The CDR3 has 18 amino acids. Deletions cut 7 bases from V and 3 bases from J, with 25 bases between. CDR3 coding DNA: TGTGCCAGCACCGCAACCGGGACTCCCGGGGTGGGCTACAATGAGCAGTTCTTC. Translated, it gives CASTATGTPGVGYNEQFF.

J is TRBJ2-3 and V is TRBV19; 10 nucleotides line up with TRBD2. The V gene's germline CDR1 is LNHDA and CDR2 SQIVND (reference sequence). The CDR3 has 15 amino acids. Trimming removed 3 bases from V and 5 bases from J; junction bases left unmatched: 5. The CDR3 nucleotides read TGTGCCAGTAGTATCGCTAGCGGGGGTTTAGATACGCAGTATTTT. It encodes CASSIASGGLDTQYF.

The rearrangement uses TRBV19 and TRBJ2-2; D is ambiguous. Trimming shortened V by 3 bases and J by 6 bases, and 11 bases separated the two germline ends. CDR3 size: 14 residues. Germline CDR1 LNHDA, CDR2 SQIVND (reference sequence). The CDR3 DNA is TGTGCCAGTAGTATCGGATCTGGGGCCGGGGAGCTGTTTTTT. Its protein is CASSIGSGAGELFF.

The chain employs TRBV19 and TRBJ1-1, with a tentative D call TRBD1 (5 bases). CDR1 is LNHDA, CDR2 SQIVND, per germline (reference sequence). V was cut by 5 bases and J by 4 bases, with 11 bases left in between. The CDR3 spans 13 residues. The CDR3 nucleotides are TGTGCCAGTAGTTTCGTCGACAGCACTGAAGCTTTCTTT. Translated: CASSFVDSTEAFF.

V gene TRBV18 combines with J gene TRBJ2-7; D is unresolved. The germline gives CDR1 KGHSH, CDR2 LQKENI. Trimming left V 3 bases short and J 3 bases short, with 9 bases between. This CDR3 has 13 residues. The CDR3 protein is CASSPSQSYEQYF. The DNA of the CDR3 is TGTGCCAGCTCACCCTCCCAGAGCTACGAGCAGTACTTC. The complete variable domain, with remaining parts taken from reference TRBV18 and TRBJ2-7, reads NAGVMQNPRHLVRRRGQEARLRCSPMKGHSHVYWYRQLPEEGLKFMVYLQKENIIDESGMPKERFSAEFPKEGPSILRIQQVVRGDSAAYFCASSPSQSYEQYFGPGTRLTVT.

The chain links TRBV27 to TRBJ1-4, with 7 bases that match TRBD1. Germline V gives CDR1 MNHEY, CDR2 SMNVEV (reference sequence). V trimming: 6 bases; J trimming: 5 bases; junction bases outside the gene matches: 12. This CDR3 comprises 16 residues. CDR3 amino acids: CASRRSTQGGNEKLFF. The CDR3 coding sequence is TGTGCCAGCAGACGCAGTACTCAGGGGGGGAATGAAAAACTGTTTTTT.

The V and J genes are TRBV9 and TRBJ1-4; D gene ambiguous. With 0 bases removed from V and 1 base from J, the gap between germline ends came to 10 bases. Germline values: CDR1 SGDLS, CDR2 YYNGEE. The CDR3 contains 16 residues. The DNA for the CDR3 is TGTGCCAGCAGCGTAGATGTTCTTAGAACTAATGAAAAACTGTTTTTT. Translated: CASSVDVLRTNEKLFF.

This rearrangement joins TRBV30 to TRBJ1-2; possible D gene TRBD1, 5 bases. In germline, CDR1 is GTSNPN, CDR2 SVGIG (reference sequence). The CDR3 is made up of 13 amino acids. V was pared by 5 bases and J by 5 bases, with 15 bases between. DNA for the CDR3: TGTGCCTGGGAATCCGGGACGGCTTATGGCTACACCTTC. Its translation is CAWESGTAYGYTF. Using reference TRBV30 and TRBJ1-2 for the parts outside the CDR3, the full variable domain is SQTIHQWPATLVQPVGSPLSLECTVEGTSNPNLYWYRQAAGRGLQLLFYSVGIGQISSEVPQNLSASRPQDRQFILSSKKLLLSDSGFYLCAWESGTAYGYTFGSGTRLTVV.

The chain employs TRBV5-1 and TRBJ2-1; 7 bases agree with TRBD2. Germline V lookup: CDR1 SGHRS, CDR2 YFSETQ. The junction had 7 bases not matched to a gene; V was cut back by 3 bases and J by 1 base. The CDR3 sequence is 16 residues long. CDR3 DNA sequence: TGCGCCAGCAGCTCTTTAGCGGGCTTGTCCTACAATGAGCAGTTCTTC. Translating gives CASSSLAGLSYNEQFF.

The chain combines TRBV13 with TRBJ1-2; tentative D call: TRBD1 (5 bases). Germline V gives CDR1 PRHDT, CDR2 FYEKMQ (reference sequence). V dropped 3 bases and J dropped 4 bases, with 9 bases sitting between them. CDR3 length: 13 residues. The CDR3 region is CASSLGETYGYTF. CDR3 coding DNA: TGTGCCAGCAGCTTGGGGGAGACCTATGGCTACACCTTC.